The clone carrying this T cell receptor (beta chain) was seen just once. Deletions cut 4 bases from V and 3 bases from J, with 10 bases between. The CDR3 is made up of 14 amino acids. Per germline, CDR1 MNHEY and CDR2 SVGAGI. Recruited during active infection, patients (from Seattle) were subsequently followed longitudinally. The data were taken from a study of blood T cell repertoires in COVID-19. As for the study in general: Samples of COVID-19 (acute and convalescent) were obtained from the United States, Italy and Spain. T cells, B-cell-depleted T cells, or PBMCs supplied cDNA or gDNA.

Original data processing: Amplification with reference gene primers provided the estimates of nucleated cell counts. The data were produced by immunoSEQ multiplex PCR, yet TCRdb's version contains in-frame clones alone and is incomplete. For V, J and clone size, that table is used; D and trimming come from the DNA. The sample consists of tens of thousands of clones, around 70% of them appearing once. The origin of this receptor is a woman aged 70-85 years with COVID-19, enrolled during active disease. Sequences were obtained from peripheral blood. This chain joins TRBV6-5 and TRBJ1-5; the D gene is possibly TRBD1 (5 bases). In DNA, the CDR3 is TGTGCCAGCAGTTCCGACAGTTTCAATCAGCCCCAGCATTTT. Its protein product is CASSSDSFNQPQHF.